Given below is one T cell receptor beta chain in context. This entry is derived from a study of T cell changes during pregnancy in multiple sclerosis. Trimming left V 6 bases short and J 3 bases short, with 11 bases between. Per the germline V gene, CDR1 is MDHEN and CDR2 is SYDVKM. The length of the CDR3 is 13 residues. Only in-frame clones appear in the TCRdb table, and some are missing; sequencing was by immunoSEQ multiplex PCR. The repertoire has about 68,000 clones, about nine tenths of them found once; the top ten carry 1.5%. The material was peripheral blood, obtained in the third trimester of pregnancy. The TCR sequence derives from a female donor with multiple sclerosis, enrolled in a pregnancy study. The chain couples TRBV28 to TRBJ2-5, with a weak D call TRBD1 (6 bases). The CDR3 loop reads CASRSGTKETQYF. CDR3 nucleotides: TGTGCCAGCAGGTCCGGGACAAAAGAGACCCAGTACTTC.